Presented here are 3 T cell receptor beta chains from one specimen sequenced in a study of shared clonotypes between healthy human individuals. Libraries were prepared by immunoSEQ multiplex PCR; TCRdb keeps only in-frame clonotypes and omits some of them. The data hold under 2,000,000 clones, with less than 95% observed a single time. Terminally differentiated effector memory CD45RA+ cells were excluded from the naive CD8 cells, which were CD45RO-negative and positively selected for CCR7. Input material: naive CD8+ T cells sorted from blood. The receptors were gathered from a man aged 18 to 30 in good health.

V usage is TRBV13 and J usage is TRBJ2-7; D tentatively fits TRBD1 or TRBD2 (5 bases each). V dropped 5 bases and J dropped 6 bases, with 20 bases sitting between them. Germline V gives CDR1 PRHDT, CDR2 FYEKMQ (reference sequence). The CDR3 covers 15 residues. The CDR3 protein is CASSNRGSMESEQYF. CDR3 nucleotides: TGTGCCAGCAGCAACCGGGGCTCAATGGAGAGCGAGCAGTACTTC.

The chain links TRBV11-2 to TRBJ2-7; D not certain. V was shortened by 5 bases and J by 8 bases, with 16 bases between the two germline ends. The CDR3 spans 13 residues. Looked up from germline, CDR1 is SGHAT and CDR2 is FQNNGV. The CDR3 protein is CASSPRHSTKQYF. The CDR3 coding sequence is TGTGCCAGCAGCCCCAGACACTCTACGAAGCAGTACTTC.

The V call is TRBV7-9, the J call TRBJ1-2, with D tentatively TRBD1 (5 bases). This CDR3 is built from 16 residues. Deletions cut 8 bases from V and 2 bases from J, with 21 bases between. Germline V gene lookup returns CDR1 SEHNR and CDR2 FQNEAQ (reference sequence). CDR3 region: CASGDGKDSKNYGYTF. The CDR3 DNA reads TGTGCCAGCGGCGACGGGAAAGACAGTAAGAACTATGGCTACACCTTC.